The clone carrying this TCR beta chain was counted only a few times. This may arise from a read error, as a much more abundant clone is one base away. The source of the sample is a study of Graves' ophthalmopathy and Graves' hyperthyroidism. Trimming removed 1 base from V and 0 bases from J, with 6 bases in between. The CDR3 covers 13 residues. Germline CDR1 is GTSNPN and CDR2 is SVGIG (reference sequence). Where ophthalmopathy was present, donors had moderate-to-severe activity, CAS ≥3, NOSPECS ≥4 and duration under 3 months. Amplification from RNA transcripts yielded the TCR beta CDR3 regions. Second-round multiplex PCR followed a first-round RT-PCR using HTBI primers. TCRdb fed the multiplex PCR reads into MiXCR, producing one record per CDR3 protein. Of around 470,000 distinct CDR3 sequences in the sample, under 15% were seen once.

Sequenced input: blood. The sequence came from a woman aged 30 to 39 with Graves' ophthalmopathy. J is TRBJ1-1 and V is TRBV30; the D gene is possibly TRBD1 (5 bases). The CDR3 spells CAWSGRVNTEAFF. CDR3 in DNA: TGTGCCTGGAGTGGCAGGGTGAACACTGAAGCTTTCTTT.